The T cell receptor (beta chain) under discussion was sequenced for a study of T cell responses to AZD1222 COVID-19 vaccine. For the study at large: Second-dose intervals of approximately 4 or approximately 12 weeks were pooled. Study-wide results and caveats: Just a handful of AZD1222 recipients were seropositive at baseline. Repertoire sampling happened only post peak T cell response. Most donors were white British, females outnumbered males, and clonal diversity was possibly underestimated.

The table came from immunoSEQ multiplex PCR; TCRdb's copy has only in-frame clones and leaves some out. The table lists about 170,000 clones, roughly 90% of them singletons. The CDR3 sequence is 17 residues long. V was clipped by 6 bases and J by 2 bases; unmatched bases: 10. Germline CDR1 is SGHNT and CDR2 is YENEEA. Details on this clone: What it binds is not known.

The sequence was obtained from an adult in good health. The input for sequencing was peripheral blood, taken on day 0 of AZD1222 vaccination. The rearrangement uses TRBV11-3 and TRBJ2-2; TRBD2 matches at 9 bases. The CDR3 DNA reads TGTGCCAGCAGTCAAGGAGTGACTAGCGGTAACACCGGGGAGCTGTTTTTT. Translated, it gives CASSQGVTSGNTGELFF. Full variable domain (rest looked up from reference TRBV11-3 and TRBJ2-2): EAGVVQSPRYKIIEKKQPVAFWCNPISGHNTLYWYLQNLGQGPELLIRYENEEAVDDSQLPKDRFSAERLKGVDSTLKIQPAELGDSAVYLCASSQGVTSGNTGELFFGEGSRLTVL.